This entry concerns a single T cell receptor beta chain. Antigen unknown. With 60 Vbeta and 13 Jbeta primers, the PCR was carried out. Profiled with immunoSEQ multiplex PCR; TCRdb holds only in-frame clones, not every one. The sample has about 160,000 clones, 70% to 85% seen once. The sample comes from a study of cytomegalovirus exposure and HLA in healthy donors. Whole-study findings and limits: Among immune exposure information, only CMV serostatus was available. Among the sequence variants, a highly shared cluster was likely an artifact of sequencing. Many donors shared some public TCRs, even though most TCR sequences were rare.

V lost 0 bases, J lost 7 bases, and 1 base stayed unmatched. From germline, CDR1 is SGDLS and CDR2 YYNGEE. The CDR3 loop spans 14 amino acids. Healthy individuals who donated bone marrow served as the donors. The V call is TRBV9, the J call TRBJ1-6, with 7 bases lining up with TRBD1. The sequence was collected from a man aged 45 to 65 in good health and CMV-seropositive. Sequencing used PBMCs. CDR3 sequence: CASSVGTGNSPLHF. Written as DNA, the CDR3 is TGTGCCAGCAGCGTAGGGACAGGCAATTCACCCCTCCACTTT.